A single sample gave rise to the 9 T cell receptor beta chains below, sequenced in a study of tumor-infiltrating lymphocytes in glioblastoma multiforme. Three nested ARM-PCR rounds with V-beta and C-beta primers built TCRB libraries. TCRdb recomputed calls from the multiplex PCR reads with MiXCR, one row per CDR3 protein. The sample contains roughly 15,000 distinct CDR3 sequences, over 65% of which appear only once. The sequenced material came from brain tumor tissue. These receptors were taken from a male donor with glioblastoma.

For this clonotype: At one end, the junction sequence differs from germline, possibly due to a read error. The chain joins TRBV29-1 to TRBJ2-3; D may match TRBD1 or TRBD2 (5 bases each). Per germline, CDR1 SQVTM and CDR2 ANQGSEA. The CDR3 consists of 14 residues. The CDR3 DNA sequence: TGTAGCGTTCGCGGACCAGGGAGTACAAATACGCAGTATTTT. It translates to CSVRGPGSTNTQYF.

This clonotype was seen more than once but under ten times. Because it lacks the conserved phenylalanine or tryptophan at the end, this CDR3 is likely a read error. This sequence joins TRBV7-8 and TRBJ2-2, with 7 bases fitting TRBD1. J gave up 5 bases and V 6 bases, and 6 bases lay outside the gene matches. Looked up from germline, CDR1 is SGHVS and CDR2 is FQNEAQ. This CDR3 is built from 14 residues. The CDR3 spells CASRTRQGTGELFS. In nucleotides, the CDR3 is TGTGCCAGCAGGACCCGACAGGGAACCGGGGAGCTGTTTTCT.

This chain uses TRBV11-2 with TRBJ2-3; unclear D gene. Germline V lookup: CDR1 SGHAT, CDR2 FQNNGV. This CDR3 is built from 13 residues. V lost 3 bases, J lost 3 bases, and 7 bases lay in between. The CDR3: CASSFQGTDTQYF. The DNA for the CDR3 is TGTGCCAGCAGCTTCCAAGGAACAGATACGCAGTATTTT.

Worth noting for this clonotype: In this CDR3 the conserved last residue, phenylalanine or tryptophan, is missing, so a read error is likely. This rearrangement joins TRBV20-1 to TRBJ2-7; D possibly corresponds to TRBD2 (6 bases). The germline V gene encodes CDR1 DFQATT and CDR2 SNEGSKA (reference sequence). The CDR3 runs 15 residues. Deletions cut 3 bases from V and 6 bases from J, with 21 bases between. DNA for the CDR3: TGCAGTGCTAGCATATTCGGGGGTACGGCCGTCGAGCAGTACCTC. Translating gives CSASIFGGTAVEQYL.

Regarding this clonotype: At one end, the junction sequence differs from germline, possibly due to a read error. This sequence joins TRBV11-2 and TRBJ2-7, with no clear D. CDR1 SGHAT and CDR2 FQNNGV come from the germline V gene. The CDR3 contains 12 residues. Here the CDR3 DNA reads TGTGCCAGCAGTTTAGCAGTGTGGTGGCAGTACTTC. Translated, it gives CASSLAVWWQYF.

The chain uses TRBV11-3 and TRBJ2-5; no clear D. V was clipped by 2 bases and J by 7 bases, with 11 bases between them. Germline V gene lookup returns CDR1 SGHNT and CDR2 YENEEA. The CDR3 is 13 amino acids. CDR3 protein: CASSLHGVRTQYF. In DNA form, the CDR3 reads TGTGCCAGCAGCTTACATGGGGTTAGGACCCAGTACTTC.

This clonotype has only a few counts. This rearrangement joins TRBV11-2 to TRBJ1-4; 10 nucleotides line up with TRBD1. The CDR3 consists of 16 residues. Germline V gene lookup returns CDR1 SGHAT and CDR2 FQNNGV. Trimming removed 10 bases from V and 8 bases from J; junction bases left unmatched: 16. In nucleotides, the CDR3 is TGTGCCACCCCCCGGGACAGGGGATCTCTCGGGGAAAAACTGTTTTTT. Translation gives CATPRDRGSLGEKLFF.

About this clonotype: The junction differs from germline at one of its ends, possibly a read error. CDR3 DNA sequence: TGTGCCAGCAGCTTAGCAGAAGATACACAGTATTTT. Protein sequence: CASSLAEDTQYF. The V gene is TRBV11-2, the J gene TRBJ2-3; no clear D. The CDR3 length is 12 residues. CDR1 is SGHAT, CDR2 FQNNGV, per germline.

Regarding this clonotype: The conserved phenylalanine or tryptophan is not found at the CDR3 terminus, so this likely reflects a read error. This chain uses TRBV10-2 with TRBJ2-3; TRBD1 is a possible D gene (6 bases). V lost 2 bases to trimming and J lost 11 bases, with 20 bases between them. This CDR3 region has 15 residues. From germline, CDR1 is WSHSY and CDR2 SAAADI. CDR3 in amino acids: CASSEAGAGAGMQYL. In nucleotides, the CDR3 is TGCGCCAGCAGTGAGGCAGGGGCCGGGGCAGGTATGCAGTATTTA.